These 30 T cell receptor beta chains share one sample of origin, sequenced in a study of identical twins. Each CDR3 protein gets one entry after TCRdb re-called the 5' RACE reads with MiXCR. This sample yields approximately 600,000 distinct CDR3 sequences, of which around 9.6% are seen a single time; roughly 3% belongs to the top ten. This same sample was also taken into another study, of yellow fever vaccine responses in identical twins.

The sequenced material came from PBMCs. The receptors were gathered from a woman younger than 35 in good health.

This clonotype was counted only a few times. The rearrangement joins TRBV11-2 to TRBJ2-3; D uncertain. Trimming took 1 base from V and 0 from J, leaving 17 bases between them. Germline lookup yields CDR1 SGHAT and CDR2 FQNNGV. The CDR3 totals 18 residues. In nucleotides, the CDR3 is TGTGCCAGCAGCTTAGTGGGTAGGACGAGCCAGAGCACAGATACGCAGTATTTT. Translated, it gives CASSLVGRTSQSTDTQYF.

The rearrangement links TRBV27 to TRBJ2-1; perhaps TRBD2 as D (5 bases). V was pared by 4 bases and J by 6 bases, with 22 bases between. Per the germline V gene, CDR1 is MNHEY and CDR2 is SMNVEV (reference sequence). The CDR3 loop spans 17 amino acids. CDR3 in DNA: TGTGCCAGCAGTTCTCCCGGACTCTACCCGCTCACCAATGAGCAGTTCTTC. It yields the protein CASSSPGLYPLTNEQFF.

This clonotype was observed many times. This chain links TRBV5-1 with TRBJ2-7; D is unresolved. CDR1 and CDR2 from the germline V gene are SGHRS and YFSETQ. The CDR3 is made up of 13 amino acids. Trimming removed 2 bases from V and 11 bases from J, with 17 bases in between. CDR3 coding DNA: TGCGCCAGCAGCTTAGGTTCCACCCTCGAAAAGTACTTC. Amino acid sequence: CASSLGSTLEKYF.

The DNA of the CDR3 is TGCAGTGCTAGAGATGGACTAGCGGCCAATGAGCAGTTCTTC. Encoded protein: CSARDGLAANEQFF. V and J are TRBV20-1 and TRBJ2-1; 10 bases are shared with TRBD2. Germline V gene data show CDR1 as DFQATT and CDR2 as SNEGSKA (reference sequence). The J segment lost 6 bases and the V segment lost 0 bases, leaving 2 bases of the junction unmatched. This CDR3 has 14 residues.

This clonotype was found a few times. V and J are TRBV13 and TRBJ2-3; the match to TRBD2 covers 8 bases. CDR1 is PRHDT, CDR2 FYEKMQ, per germline (reference sequence). The CDR3 extends over 14 amino acids. The ends lost 1 base at V and 5 bases at J; junction bases unmatched: 2. DNA of the CDR3: TGTGCCAGCAGCTTAGACAGCGGGGGAGATACGCAGTATTTT. Encoded protein: CASSLDSGGDTQYF. Full variable domain (remainder filled in from reference TRBV13 and TRBJ2-3): AAGVIQSPRHLIKEKRETATLKCYPIPRHDTVYWYQQGPGQDPQFLISFYEKMQSDKGSIPDRFSAQQFSDYHSELNMSSLELGDSALYFCASSLDSGGDTQYFGPGTRLTVL.

This clonotype turned up a few times. The rearrangement links TRBV11-2 to TRBJ2-1; 11 bases line up with TRBD2. CDR3 length equals 16 residues. V was pared by 5 bases and J by 2 bases, with 5 bases of the junction left unmatched. CDR1 and CDR2 from the germline V gene are SGHAT and FQNNGV. The CDR3 loop reads CASSALSGGAYNEQFF. CDR3 nucleotide sequence: TGTGCCAGCAGCGCCCTTAGCGGGGGGGCCTACAATGAGCAGTTCTTC.

The chain is built from TRBV9 and TRBJ2-3, with TRBD2 matching over 11 bases. Per germline, CDR1 SGDLS and CDR2 YYNGEE. The length of the CDR3 is 15 residues. The ends lost 2 bases at V and 8 bases at J; junction bases unmatched: 7. The CDR3 DNA follows: TGTGCCAGCAGCGTGGGACGAGGACTAGCGGGTACGCAGTATTTT. It encodes CASSVGRGLAGTQYF. Together with reference TRBV9 and TRBJ2-3, the CDR3 gives the full variable domain: DSGVTQTPKHLITATGQRVTLRCSPRSGDLSVYWYQQSLDQGLQFLIQYYNGEERAKGNILERFSAQQFPDLHSELNLSSLELGDSALYFCASSVGRGLAGTQYFGPGTRLTVL.

The chain recombines TRBV19 with TRBJ2-1, with 8 nucleotides matching TRBD2. The CDR3 has 17 residues. The germline gives CDR1 LNHDA, CDR2 SQIVND (reference sequence). The V gene end was trimmed by 3 bases and the J gene end by 6 bases; junction bases not matched to a gene: 13. The CDR3 DNA is TGTGCCAGTAGTATCAGCTATCGCGCTAGCGGGTCCAATGAGCAGTTCTTC. Protein: CASSISYRASGSNEQFF.

This clonotype has at least ten counts. This chain uses TRBV5-1 with TRBJ2-3; tentative D call: TRBD1 (5 bases). The CDR3 sequence is 14 residues long. CDR1 and CDR2 from the germline V gene are SGHRS and YFSETQ. Trimming pared 6 bases from V and 4 bases from J, leaving 15 bases between. The CDR3 sequence: CASKGRRRADTQYF. As DNA, the CDR3 is TGCGCCAGCAAGGGGCGGCGGAGAGCAGATACGCAGTATTTT.

V and J are TRBV28 and TRBJ2-3; TRBD1 matches at 7 bases. Per germline, CDR1 MDHEN and CDR2 SYDVKM. J lost 3 bases, V lost 5 bases, and 8 bases had no gene match. The CDR3 extends over 15 amino acids. In DNA form, the CDR3 reads TGTGCCAGCAGTAACTACAGGGGCGATACAGATACGCAGTATTTT. This gives the protein CASSNYRGDTDTQYF.

This clonotype has more than one count but fewer than ten. The chain is built from TRBV29-1 and TRBJ2-3; D ambiguous. The CDR3 has 15 residues. Germline lookup yields CDR1 SQVTM and CDR2 ANQGSEA. The germline V and J ends were trimmed by 2 bases and 0 bases, with 12 bases remaining between them. The CDR3 sequence is CSVENRAGSTDTQYF. Here the CDR3 DNA reads TGCAGCGTTGAAAATAGGGCTGGGAGCACAGATACGCAGTATTTT.

This chain uses TRBV25-1 with TRBJ2-2; TRBD2 matches 8 bases. Germline V gives CDR1 MGHDK, CDR2 SYGVNS. The CDR3 loop spans 16 amino acids. V lost 1 base, J lost 4 bases, and 5 bases stayed unmatched. The chain's CDR3 is CASSEWTGGGTGELFF. DNA for the CDR3: TGTGCCAGCAGTGAATGGACGGGGGGGGGCACCGGGGAGCTGTTTTTT.

This clonotype has at least ten counts. This sequence joins TRBV5-1 and TRBJ2-7; D assignment may be TRBD1 or TRBD2 (5 bases each). This CDR3 is built from 15 residues. Germline CDR1 SGHRS, CDR2 YFSETQ. The V end was cut by 1 base, the J end by 4 bases, with 15 bases between. The DNA of the CDR3 is TGCGCCAGCAGCTTGAGGCCGGGGCACGGGTACGAGCAGTACTTC. Amino acid sequence: CASSLRPGHGYEQYF.

V and J are TRBV5-6 and TRBJ2-3, with TRBD2 identical over 15 bases. From germline, CDR1 is SGHDT and CDR2 YYEEEE. This CDR3 has 18 residues. The J segment lost 4 bases and the V segment lost 4 bases, leaving 10 bases of the junction unmatched. CDR3 loop: CASSPGLAGGRVADTQYF. In nucleotides, the CDR3 is TGTGCCAGCAGCCCCGGACTAGCGGGGGGGCGAGTGGCAGATACGCAGTATTTT.

The chain joins TRBV6-1 to TRBJ2-3; 10 positions match TRBD2. The trim removed 6 bases at V and 3 bases at J, leaving 12 bases unmatched. Per germline, CDR1 MNHNS and CDR2 SASEGT. The CDR3 totals 17 residues. The DNA for the CDR3 is TGTGCCAGCAGCCCTGATTCCCTAGCGGGGGTAACAGATACGCAGTATTTT. This gives the protein CASSPDSLAGVTDTQYF.

This clonotype was counted only a few times. This chain joins TRBV20-1 and TRBJ1-5; D might be TRBD1 (5 bases). Germline values: CDR1 DFQATT, CDR2 SNEGSKA (reference sequence). Trimming removed 3 bases from V and 4 bases from J, with 10 bases in between. This CDR3 is built from 13 residues. CDR3 DNA: TGCAGTGCTAGTTGGGGCTTGAATCAGCCCCAGCATTTT. It codes for CSASWGLNQPQHF.

The V and J genes are TRBV5-6 and TRBJ2-2; 10 bases are shared with TRBD1. With 5 bases clipped from V and 5 bases from J, the junction kept 12 bases outside the gene matches. CDR1 and CDR2 from the germline V gene are SGHDT and YYEEEE. The CDR3 consists of 17 residues. Here the CDR3 DNA reads TGTGCCAGCAGTCGGCCTTCCGGGACAGGGGTTACCGGGGAGCTGTTTTTT. Translated, it gives CASSRPSGTGVTGELFF.

V is TRBV5-1 and J is TRBJ1-1, with 7 nucleotides matching TRBD1. V lost 3 bases to trimming and J lost 11 bases; unmatched junction nucleotides: 7. The germline V gene encodes CDR1 SGHRS and CDR2 YFSETQ. The CDR3 spans 12 residues. The CDR3 loop is CASSSTGLGAFF. Here the CDR3 DNA reads TGCGCCAGCAGCTCGACAGGGCTAGGGGCTTTCTTT.

The genes are TRBV6-5 and TRBJ2-3, with a weak D call TRBD2 (6 bases). The CDR3 is 13 residues long. Trimming cost V 7 bases and J 9 bases, with 17 bases left between them. Germline CDR1 and CDR2: MNHEY and SVGAGI. The CDR3: CASTSGRGNTQYF. CDR3 DNA sequence: TGTGCCAGCACCTCGGGGCGGGGAAACACGCAGTATTTT.

The chain recombines TRBV5-5 with TRBJ2-2, with a weak D call TRBD1 (5 bases). The CDR3 covers 14 residues. Trimming shortened V by 4 bases and J by 3 bases, and 10 bases separated the two germline ends. Germline lookup yields CDR1 SGHKS and CDR2 YYEKEE (reference sequence). The CDR3 DNA follows: TGTGCCAGCAGCCCGCAGGGTCACACCGGGGAGCTGTTTTTT. It is translated as CASSPQGHTGELFF. The full variable domain, completed using reference TRBV5-5 and TRBJ2-2, is DAGVTQSPTHLIKTRGQQVTLRCSPISGHKSVSWYQQVLGQGPQFIFQYYEKEERGRGNFPDRFSARQFPNYSSELNVNALLLGDSALYLCASSPQGHTGELFFGEGSRLTVL.

This clonotype was picked up many times. The rearrangement uses TRBV7-8 and TRBJ2-3; D remains unclear. Germline lookup yields CDR1 SGHVS and CDR2 FQNEAQ. The ends were cut back, 2 bases at V and 4 bases at J, with 10 bases in the middle. The CDR3 sequence is 14 residues long. The CDR3 DNA reads TGTGCCAGCAGCTTAACCCACCGCGCAGATACGCAGTATTTT. It codes for CASSLTHRADTQYF.

Only a few counts were recorded for this clonotype. The chain has TRBV7-8 and TRBJ2-1; D is perhaps TRBD2 (7 bases). Germline V gene lookup returns CDR1 SGHVS and CDR2 FQNEAQ. This CDR3 contains 15 residues. V dropped 5 bases and J dropped 9 bases, with 20 bases sitting between them. The CDR3 protein is CASSDLGRGRGEQFF. The CDR3 bases are TGTGCCAGCAGCGACCTGGGGCGGGGGCGCGGTGAGCAGTTCTTC.

This clonotype was seen a handful of times. The chain couples TRBV5-6 to TRBJ2-5; maybe TRBD1 (6 bases). Germline loops: CDR1 SGHDT, CDR2 YYEEEE. This CDR3 has 15 residues. Trimming took 1 base from V and 0 from J, leaving 10 bases between them. CDR3 DNA: TGTGCCAGCAGCTTGCTAGACAGGAACCAAGAGACCCAGTACTTC. Residues: CASSLLDRNQETQYF.

The table lists this clonotype with many counts. The germline gene is not matched at one end of the junction; a read error may be the cause. The chain carries TRBV6-1 and TRBJ2-1; 7 nucleotides align to TRBD1. CDR1 and CDR2 (germline): MNHNS, SASEGT. The CDR3 totals 15 residues. The CDR3 reads CARQGQSNSHNEQFF. The CDR3, as DNA: TGTGCCAGACAGGGACAGTCAAACTCCCACAATGAGCAGTTCTTC.

This clonotype has more than one count but fewer than ten. The chain employs TRBV7-9 and TRBJ2-5, with D perhaps TRBD2 (5 bases). Trimming cost V 3 bases and J 3 bases, with 14 bases left between them. Germline loops: CDR1 SEHNR, CDR2 FQNEAQ (reference sequence). This CDR3 spans 15 amino acids. CDR3 sequence (DNA): TGTGCCAGCAGCTTCGTTCCCCCCGGGGAAGAGACCCAGTACTTC. Its protein is CASSFVPPGEETQYF.

The chain has TRBV9 and TRBJ1-1, with D hard to call. V lost 0 bases, J lost 6 bases, and 12 bases lay in between. CDR1 and CDR2 from the germline V gene are SGDLS and YYNGEE. The CDR3 is 14 amino acids. Here the CDR3 DNA reads TGTGCCAGCAGCGTAGTGCGCTCTTCCCCTGAAGCTTTCTTT. It specifies CASSVVRSSPEAFF.

This clonotype turned up a few times. The chain is built from TRBV19 and TRBJ2-5; possibly TRBD2 for D (6 bases). CDR3 length: 15 residues. Germline values: CDR1 LNHDA, CDR2 SQIVND (reference sequence). Trimming shortened V by 4 bases and J by 4 bases, and 16 bases separated the two germline ends. This CDR3 reads CASSTGGGGSETQYF. In nucleotides, the CDR3 is TGTGCCAGTAGTACCGGCGGTGGGGGGTCAGAGACCCAGTACTTC.

The chain is built from TRBV7-9 and TRBJ2-7; D not resolved. V lost 4 bases to trimming and J lost 0 bases, with 10 bases between them. Germline assignment: CDR1 SEHNR and CDR2 FQNEAQ (reference sequence). The CDR3 sequence is 14 residues long. In DNA, the CDR3 is TGTGCCAGCAGCTCGGACGGTAGCTCCTACGAGCAGTACTTC. Protein sequence: CASSSDGSSYEQYF. The complete variable domain, with remaining parts taken from reference TRBV7-9 and TRBJ2-7, reads DTGVSQNPRHKITKRGQNVTFRCDPISEHNRLYWYRQTLGQGPEFLTYFQNEAQLEKSRLLSDRFSAERPKGSFSTLEIQRTEQGDSAMYLCASSSDGSSYEQYFGPGTRLTVT.

This rearrangement joins TRBV6-2 or TRBV6-3 to TRBJ1-5; no firm D call. The CDR3 extends over 14 amino acids. Germline V lookup: CDR1 MNHEY, CDR2 SVGEGT. The V gene lost 4 bases and the J gene lost 0 bases, with 7 bases spanning the gap. CDR3 bases: TGTGCCAGCAGTTCGAAAAATAGCAATCAGCCCCAGCATTTT. It codes for CASSSKNSNQPQHF.

The chain uses TRBV6-1 and TRBJ2-3, with 7 bases lining up with TRBD1. The trim removed 0 bases at V and 3 bases at J, leaving 6 bases unmatched. CDR3 size: 16 residues. Germline V lookup: CDR1 MNHNS, CDR2 SASEGT. The CDR3 DNA reads as TGTGCCAGCAGTGAAGCGGAAGGGGGCAGGACAGATACGCAGTATTTT. Protein sequence: CASSEAEGGRTDTQYF.